This entry concerns a single TCR beta chain. What it binds is unknown. The CDR3 has 17 residues. The V gene's germline CDR1 is DFQATT and CDR2 SNEGSKA (reference sequence). V dropped 6 bases and J dropped 0; count of bases not matched to a gene: 11. The data belong to a study of regulatory T cells in long-lasting Graves disease. Study-wide points: The work looked only at peripheral blood and did not look at thyroid tissue. Persistent disease preferred TRBV28, TRBJ1-2 and TRBJ2-5. Small sample size may have lowered accuracy.

Time point of the sample: persistent/refractory GD, antithyroid drugs over 5 years with positive TRAb. The authors made the TCR library using RNA they extracted from PBMCs. The authors drew 9 to 10 milliliters of peripheral blood into EDTA tubes. Libraries of TCR beta came from iRepertoire HTBI primers plus Arm-PCR of CDR3 regions. TCRdb re-called the multiplex PCR reads with MiXCR, one entry per CDR3 protein. The data show 500,000 to 800,000 distinct CDR3 sequences, 25% to 35% seen once. The chain employs TRBV20-1 and TRBJ2-7, with TRBD2 matching 13 bases. The TCR originated in a female donor with Graves disease. The specimen was peripheral blood mononuclear cells (PBMCs), collected when the disease was refractory, from a patient treated with antithyroid drugs. The CDR3 here is CSARNLLAGGDSYEQYF. The CDR3 region has the DNA TGCAGTGCAAGAAACCTACTAGCGGGAGGGGACTCCTACGAGCAGTACTTC.